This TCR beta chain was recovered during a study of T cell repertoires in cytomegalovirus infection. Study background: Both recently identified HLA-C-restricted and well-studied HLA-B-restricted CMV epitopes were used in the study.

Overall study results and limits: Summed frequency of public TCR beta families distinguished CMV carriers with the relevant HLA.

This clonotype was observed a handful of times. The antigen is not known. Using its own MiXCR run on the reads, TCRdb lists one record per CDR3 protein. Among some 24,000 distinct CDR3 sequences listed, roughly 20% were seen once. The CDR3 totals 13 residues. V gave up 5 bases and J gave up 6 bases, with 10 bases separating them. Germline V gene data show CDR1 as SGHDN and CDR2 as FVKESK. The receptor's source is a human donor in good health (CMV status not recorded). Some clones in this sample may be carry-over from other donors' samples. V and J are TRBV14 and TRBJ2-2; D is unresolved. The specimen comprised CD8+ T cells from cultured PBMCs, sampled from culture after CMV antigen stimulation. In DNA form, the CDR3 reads TGTGCCAGCAGCGCTATAGACCCCGGGGAGCTGTTTTTT. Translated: CASSAIDPGELFF.